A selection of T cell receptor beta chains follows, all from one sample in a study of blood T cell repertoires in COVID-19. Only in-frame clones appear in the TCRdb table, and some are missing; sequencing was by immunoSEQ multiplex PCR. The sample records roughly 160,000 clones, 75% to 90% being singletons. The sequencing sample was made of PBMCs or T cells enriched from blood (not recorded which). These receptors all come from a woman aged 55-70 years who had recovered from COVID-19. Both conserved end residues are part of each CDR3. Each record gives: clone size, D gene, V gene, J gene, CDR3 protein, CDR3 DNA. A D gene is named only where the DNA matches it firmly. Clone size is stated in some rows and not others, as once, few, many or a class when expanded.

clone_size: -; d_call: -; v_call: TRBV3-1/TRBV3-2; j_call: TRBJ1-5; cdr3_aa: CASSPQAYSNQPQHF; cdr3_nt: TGTGCCAGCAGCCCACAGGCCTATAGCAATCAGCCCCAGCATTTT
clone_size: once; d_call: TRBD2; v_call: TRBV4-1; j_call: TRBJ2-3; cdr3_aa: CASSRGAGGITDTQYF; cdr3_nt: TGCGCCAGCAGCCGGGGAGCGGGGGGGATCACAGATACGCAGTATTTT
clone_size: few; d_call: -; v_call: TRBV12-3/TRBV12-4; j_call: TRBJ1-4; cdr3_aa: CASSLTVGGKLFF; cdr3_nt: TGTGCCAGCAGTTTGACCGTGGGAGGAAAACTGTTTTTT
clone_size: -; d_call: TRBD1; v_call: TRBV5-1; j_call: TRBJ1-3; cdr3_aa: CASSGGDRGRDPIYF; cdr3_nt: TGCGCCAGCAGCGGAGGGGACAGGGGGCGAGACCCCATATATTTT
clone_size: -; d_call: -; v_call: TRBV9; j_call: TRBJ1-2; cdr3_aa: CASSVDGRTSNYGYTF; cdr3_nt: TGTGCCAGCAGCGTAGATGGCAGAACCTCTAACTATGGCTACACCTTC
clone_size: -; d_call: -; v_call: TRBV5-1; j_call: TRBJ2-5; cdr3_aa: CASSFDSTGETQYF; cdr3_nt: TGCGCCAGCAGCTTTGACTCCACGGGGGAGACCCAGTACTTC
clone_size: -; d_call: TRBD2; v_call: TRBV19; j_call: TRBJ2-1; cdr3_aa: CASSIPGGPNNEQFF; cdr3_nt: TGTGCCAGTAGTATACCGGGGGGGCCAAACAATGAGCAGTTCTTC
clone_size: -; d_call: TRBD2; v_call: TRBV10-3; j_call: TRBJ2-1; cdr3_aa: CAISELQSERGDSYNEQFF; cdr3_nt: TGTGCCATCAGTGAGCTGCAGTCGGAGCGGGGGGATTCCTACAATGAGCAGTTCTTC
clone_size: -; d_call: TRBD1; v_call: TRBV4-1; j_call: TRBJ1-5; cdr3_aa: CASSQADRGSNQPQHF; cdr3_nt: TGCGCCAGCAGCCAAGCGGACAGGGGTAGCAATCAGCCCCAGCATTTT
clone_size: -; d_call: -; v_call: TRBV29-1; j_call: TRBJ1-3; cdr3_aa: CSVKGNTGNTIYF; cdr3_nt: TGCAGCGTTAAGGGGAACACTGGAAACACCATATATTTT
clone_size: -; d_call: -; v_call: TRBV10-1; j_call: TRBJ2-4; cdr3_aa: CASSETGNLAKNIQYF; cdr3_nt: TGCGCCAGCAGTGAGACCGGTAACCTAGCCAAAAACATTCAGTACTTC
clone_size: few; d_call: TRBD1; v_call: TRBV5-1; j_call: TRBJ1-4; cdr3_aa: CASSPGTGSEKLFF; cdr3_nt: TGCGCCAGCAGCCCCGGGACAGGGAGTGAAAAACTGTTTTTT
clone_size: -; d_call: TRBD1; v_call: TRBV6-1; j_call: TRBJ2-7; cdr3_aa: CASREGGQGNEQYF; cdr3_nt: TGTGCCAGCAGGGAAGGGGGACAGGGTAACGAGCAGTACTTC
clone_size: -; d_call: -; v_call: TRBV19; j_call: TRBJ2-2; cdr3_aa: CASSIQPRGTGELFF; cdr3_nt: TGTGCCAGTAGTATACAGCCACGGGGCACCGGGGAGCTGTTTTTT